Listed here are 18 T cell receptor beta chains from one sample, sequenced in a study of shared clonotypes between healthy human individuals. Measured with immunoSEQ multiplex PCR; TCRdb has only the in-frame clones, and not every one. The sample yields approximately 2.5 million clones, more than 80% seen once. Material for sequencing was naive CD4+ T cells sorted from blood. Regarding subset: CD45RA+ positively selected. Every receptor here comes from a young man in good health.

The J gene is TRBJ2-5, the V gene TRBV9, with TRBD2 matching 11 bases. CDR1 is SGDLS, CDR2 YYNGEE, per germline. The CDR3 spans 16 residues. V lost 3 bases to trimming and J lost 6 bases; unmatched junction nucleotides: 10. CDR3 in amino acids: CASSAGRLAGTQTQYF. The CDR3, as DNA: TGTGCCAGCAGCGCCGGGAGACTAGCGGGAACGCAGACCCAGTACTTC.

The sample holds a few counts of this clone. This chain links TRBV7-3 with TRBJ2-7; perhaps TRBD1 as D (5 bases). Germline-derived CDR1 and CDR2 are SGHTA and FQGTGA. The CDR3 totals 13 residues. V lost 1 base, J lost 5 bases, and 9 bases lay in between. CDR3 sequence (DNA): TGTGCCAGCAGCTTAAACAGGTATCACGAGCAGTACTTC. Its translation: CASSLNRYHEQYF.

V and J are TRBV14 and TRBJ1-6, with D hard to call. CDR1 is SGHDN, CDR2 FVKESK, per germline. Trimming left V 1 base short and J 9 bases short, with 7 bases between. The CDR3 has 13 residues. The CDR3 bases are TGTGCCAGCAGCCAAGTTCTGGGTTCACCCCTCCACTTT. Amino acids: CASSQVLGSPLHF.

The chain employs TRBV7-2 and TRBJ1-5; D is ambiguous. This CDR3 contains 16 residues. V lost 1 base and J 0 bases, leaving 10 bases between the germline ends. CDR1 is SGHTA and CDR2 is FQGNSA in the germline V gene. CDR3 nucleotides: TGTGCCAGCAGCTTAGATCCTGGAGATAGCAATCAGCCCCAGCATTTT. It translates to CASSLDPGDSNQPQHF.

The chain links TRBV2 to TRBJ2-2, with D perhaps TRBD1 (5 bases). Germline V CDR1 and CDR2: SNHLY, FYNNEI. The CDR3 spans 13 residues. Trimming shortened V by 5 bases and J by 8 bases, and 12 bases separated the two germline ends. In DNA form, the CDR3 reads TGTGCCAGCAGTAGAGACAGTGCGGGGGAGCTGTTTTTT. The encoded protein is CASSRDSAGELFF. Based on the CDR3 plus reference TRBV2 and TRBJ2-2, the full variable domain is EPEVTQTPSHQVTQMGQEVILRCVPISNHLYFYWYRQILGQKVEFLVSFYNNEISEKSEIFDDQFSVERPDGSNFTLKIRSTKLEDSAMYFCASSRDSAGELFFGEGSRLTVL.

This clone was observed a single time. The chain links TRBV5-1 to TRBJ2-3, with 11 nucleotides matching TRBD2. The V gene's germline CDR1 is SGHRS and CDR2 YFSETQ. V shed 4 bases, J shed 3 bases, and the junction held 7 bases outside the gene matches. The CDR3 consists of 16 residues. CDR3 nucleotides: TGCGCCAGCAGCCAAGGGACTAGCGGAGGGACAGATACGCAGTATTTT. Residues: CASSQGTSGGTDTQYF.

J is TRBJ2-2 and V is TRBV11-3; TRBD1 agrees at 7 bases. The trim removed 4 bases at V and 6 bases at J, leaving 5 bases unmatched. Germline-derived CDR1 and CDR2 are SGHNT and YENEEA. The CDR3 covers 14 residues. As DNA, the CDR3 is TGTGCCAGCAGCTCCACAGGGGTTGCCGGGGAGCTGTTTTTT. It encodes CASSSTGVAGELFF.

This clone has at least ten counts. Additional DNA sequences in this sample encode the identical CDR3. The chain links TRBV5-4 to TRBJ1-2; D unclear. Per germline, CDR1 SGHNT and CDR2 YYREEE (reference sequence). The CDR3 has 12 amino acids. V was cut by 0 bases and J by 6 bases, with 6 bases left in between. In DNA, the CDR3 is TGTGCCAGCAGCTTGGACAGTAATGGCTACACCTTC. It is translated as CASSLDSNGYTF.

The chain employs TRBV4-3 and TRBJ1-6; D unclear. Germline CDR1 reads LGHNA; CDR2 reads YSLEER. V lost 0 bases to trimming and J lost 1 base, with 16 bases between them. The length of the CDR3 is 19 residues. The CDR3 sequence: CASSQDSGGSGSYNSPLHF. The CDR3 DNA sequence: TGCGCCAGCAGCCAAGATTCTGGAGGCTCGGGGTCCTATAATTCACCCCTCCACTTT.

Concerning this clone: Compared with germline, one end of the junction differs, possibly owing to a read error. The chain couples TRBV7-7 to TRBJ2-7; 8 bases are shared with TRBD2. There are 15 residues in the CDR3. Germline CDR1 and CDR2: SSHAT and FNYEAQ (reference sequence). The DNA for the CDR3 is TGTGCTAGCAGCCCACTGACGGGGGGGACTACCGAGCAGTACTTC. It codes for CASSPLTGGTTEQYF.

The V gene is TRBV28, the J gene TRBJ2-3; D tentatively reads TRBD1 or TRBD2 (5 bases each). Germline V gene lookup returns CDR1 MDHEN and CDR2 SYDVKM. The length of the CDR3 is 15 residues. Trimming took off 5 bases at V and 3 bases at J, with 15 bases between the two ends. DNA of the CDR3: TGTGCCAGCAGTATCCGGGACGGAAAAACAGATACGCAGTATTTT. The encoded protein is CASSIRDGKTDTQYF.

The CDR3 DNA sequence: TGTGCCAGCAGCCGAACGGGACTATCGAACTCCTACGAGCAGTACTTC. It codes for CASSRTGLSNSYEQYF. The rearrangement joins TRBV7-2 to TRBJ2-5, with 7 bases aligning to TRBD2. The J call may be in error: the DNA end matches TRBJ2-7 better. Germline CDR1 is SGHTA and CDR2 is FQGNSA. The CDR3 length is 16 residues.

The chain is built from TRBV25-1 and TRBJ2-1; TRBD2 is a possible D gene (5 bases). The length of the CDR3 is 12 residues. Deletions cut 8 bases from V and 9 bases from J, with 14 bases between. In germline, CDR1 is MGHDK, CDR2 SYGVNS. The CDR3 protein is CASSNRGFEQFF. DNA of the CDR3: TGTGCCAGCTCAAACCGGGGATTTGAGCAGTTCTTC.

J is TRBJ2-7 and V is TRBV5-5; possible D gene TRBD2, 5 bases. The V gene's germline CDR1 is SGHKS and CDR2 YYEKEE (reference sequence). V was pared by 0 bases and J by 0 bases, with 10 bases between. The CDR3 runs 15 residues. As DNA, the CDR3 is TGTGCCAGCAGCTTGGCTAGCCGTAGCTCCTACGAGCAGTACTTC. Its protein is CASSLASRSSYEQYF. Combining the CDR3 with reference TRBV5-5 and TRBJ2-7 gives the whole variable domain DAGVTQSPTHLIKTRGQQVTLRCSPISGHKSVSWYQQVLGQGPQFIFQYYEKEERGRGNFPDRFSARQFPNYSSELNVNALLLGDSALYLCASSLASRSSYEQYFGPGTRLTVT.

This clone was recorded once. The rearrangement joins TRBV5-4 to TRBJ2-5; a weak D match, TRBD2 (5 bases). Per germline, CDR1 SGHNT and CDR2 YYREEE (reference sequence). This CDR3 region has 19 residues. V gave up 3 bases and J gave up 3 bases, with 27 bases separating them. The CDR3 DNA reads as TGTGCCAGCAGCTACAACTTGAGAGGGTATAGTGGAGGTAAAGAGACCCAGTACTTC. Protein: CASSYNLRGYSGGKETQYF.

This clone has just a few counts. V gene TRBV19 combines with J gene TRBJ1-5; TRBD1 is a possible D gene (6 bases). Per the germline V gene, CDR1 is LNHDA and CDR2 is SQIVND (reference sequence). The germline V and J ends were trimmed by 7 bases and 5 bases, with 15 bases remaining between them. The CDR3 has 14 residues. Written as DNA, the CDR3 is TGTGCCAGTACCGAAGGGGGGTTTTATCAGCCCCAGCATTTT. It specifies CASTEGGFYQPQHF.

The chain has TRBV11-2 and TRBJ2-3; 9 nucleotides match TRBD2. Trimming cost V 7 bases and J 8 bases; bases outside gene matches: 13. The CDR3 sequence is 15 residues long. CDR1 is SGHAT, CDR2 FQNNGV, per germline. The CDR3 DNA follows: TGTGCCAGCAATCAAGGACTAGCGTACACGGGTACGCAGTATTTT. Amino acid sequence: CASNQGLAYTGTQYF.

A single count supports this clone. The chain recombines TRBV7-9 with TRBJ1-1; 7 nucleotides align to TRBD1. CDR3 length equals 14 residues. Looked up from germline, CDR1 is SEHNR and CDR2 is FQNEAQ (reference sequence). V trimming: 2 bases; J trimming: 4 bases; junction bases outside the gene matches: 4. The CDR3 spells CASSLQGVGTEAFF. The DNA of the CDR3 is TGTGCCAGCAGCTTACAGGGGGTTGGCACTGAAGCTTTCTTT.